These 13 T cell receptor beta chains share one sample of origin, sequenced in a study of beta chain features in type 1 diabetes. Whole-study results and caveats: TCRB CDR3 length was moderately but significantly reduced in all four CD4+ subsets of Type 1 diabetes patients.

Of the isolated RNA, all was reverse transcribed, and so the sequenced material was expressed TCRB transcripts. Libraries were prepared by immunoSEQ multiplex PCR; TCRdb keeps only in-frame clonotypes and omits some of them. The table has about 340,000 clones, around 9.7% seen once. Which antigens these TCRs recognize remains unknown. The sequenced material came from central memory CD4+ T cells from blood. These receptors were obtained from a young man with type 1 diabetes.

Notes on this clone: This same CDR3 is encoded by further DNA sequences in the sample. The chain has TRBV6-5 and TRBJ1-3; unclear D gene. Trimming shortened V by 0 bases and J by 4 bases, and 7 bases separated the two germline ends. CDR1 is MNHEY, CDR2 SVGAGI, per germline. The CDR3 is made up of 14 amino acids. As DNA, the CDR3 is TGTGCCAGCAGTTACTCAAGCACGGGAAACACCATATATTTT. Amino acid sequence: CASSYSSTGNTIYF.

This clone has at least ten counts. This chain uses TRBV28 with TRBJ1-2, with TRBD1 matching over 8 bases. The CDR3 consists of 13 residues. J lost 7 bases, V lost 6 bases, and 7 bases had no gene match. The V gene's germline CDR1 is MDHEN and CDR2 SYDVKM. The CDR3, as DNA: TGTGCCAGCAGCCAGACAGGGACAGGTGGCTACACCTTC. Protein: CASSQTGTGGYTF.

This clone was recorded at least ten times. The chain employs TRBV14 and TRBJ2-1, with 7 bases fitting TRBD2. V lost 3 bases to trimming and J lost 9 bases; unmatched junction nucleotides: 8. There are 14 residues in the CDR3. Germline loops: CDR1 SGHDN, CDR2 FVKESK. The chain's CDR3 is CASSHGLVDGEQFF. Written as DNA, the CDR3 is TGTGCCAGCAGCCACGGACTAGTAGACGGTGAGCAGTTCTTC.

CDR3 in DNA: TGCAGCGGGGCCGGACAGGGGAATGAAAAACTGTTTTTT. Translating it yields CSGAGQGNEKLFF. J is TRBJ1-4 and V is TRBV29-1; 9 bases map to TRBD1. The germline V gene encodes CDR1 SQVTM and CDR2 ANQGSEA. The CDR3 totals 13 residues. V lost 7 bases, J lost 5 bases, and 5 bases stayed unmatched.

This clone was seen a few times. The chain links TRBV9 to TRBJ2-3; 9 bases match TRBD2. Germline CDR1 reads SGDLS; CDR2 reads YYNGEE. Unmatched junction bases numbered 6, after V lost 1 base and J lost 3 bases. This CDR3 has 16 amino acids. The CDR3 nucleotides are TGTGCCAGCAGCGTATCGGTTAGCGGGGGTACAGATACGCAGTATTTT. It codes for CASSVSVSGGTDTQYF.

This clone has a handful of counts. The rearrangement uses TRBV25-1 and TRBJ2-7; maybe TRBD2 (6 bases). Trimming removed 6 bases at V and 4 bases at J, with 13 bases between. Germline CDR1 reads MGHDK; CDR2 reads SYGVNS. The CDR3 runs 13 residues. As DNA, the CDR3 is TGTGCCAGCAGCGGCGGTGCGGGGTACGAGCAGTACTTC. This sequence encodes CASSGGAGYEQYF.

V is TRBV2 and J is TRBJ2-5; 7 nucleotides align to TRBD1. V gave up 6 bases and J gave up 3 bases; unmatched junction bases: 7. Looked up from germline, CDR1 is SNHLY and CDR2 is FYNNEI. The CDR3 spans 14 residues. CDR3 region: CASRKTGTEETQYF. The CDR3 DNA reads as TGTGCCAGCAGGAAAACCGGGACAGAAGAGACCCAGTACTTC.

This clone was picked up a small number of times. The chain uses TRBV7-6 and TRBJ2-3; no clear D gene. Trimming cost V 4 bases and J 1 base, with 9 bases left between them. CDR1 and CDR2 from the germline V gene are SGHVS and FNYEAQ. The CDR3 is 14 residues long. CDR3 bases: TGTGCCAGCAGCTGGACCGACGGCACAGATACGCAGTATTTT. Encoded protein: CASSWTDGTDTQYF.

This clone was seen a handful of times. The rearrangement joins TRBV28 to TRBJ2-2; D might be TRBD2 (6 bases). The ends were cut back, 8 bases at V and 2 bases at J, with 15 bases in the middle. This CDR3 has 15 amino acids. CDR1 is MDHEN, CDR2 SYDVKM, per germline. CDR3 residues: CASVPGGANTGELFF. For the CDR3, the DNA is TGTGCCAGCGTACCCGGGGGAGCTAACACCGGGGAGCTGTTTTTT. The whole variable domain, remainder taken from reference TRBV28 and TRBJ2-2, is DVKVTQSSRYLVKRTGEKVFLECVQDMDHENMFWYRQDPGLGLRLIYFSYDVKMKEKGDIPEGYSVSREKKERFSLILESASTNQTSMYLCASVPGGANTGELFFGEGSRLTVL.

In this sample, this clone turned up a few times. The chain combines TRBV18 with TRBJ2-2, with 10 bases identical to TRBD1. Germline CDR1 KGHSH, CDR2 LQKENI. The V segment lost 6 bases and the J segment 7 bases; nucleotides outside the gene matches: 8. The CDR3 has 15 residues. This CDR3 reads CASSTGTGANGELFF. The DNA for the CDR3 is TGTGCCAGCTCTACCGGGACAGGGGCGAACGGGGAGCTGTTTTTT.

This clone was detected a few times. The chain couples TRBV6-6 to TRBJ1-4; unclear D gene. V lost 7 bases to trimming and J lost 7 bases, with 13 bases between them. Germline assignment: CDR1 MNHNY and CDR2 SVGAGI (reference sequence). This CDR3 spans 13 amino acids. The CDR3 loop reads CASNAPGSEKLFF. DNA for the CDR3: TGTGCCAGCAATGCGCCGGGGAGTGAAAAACTGTTTTTT.

This clone was detected many times. The genes are TRBV30 and TRBJ1-2; 8 nucleotides line up with TRBD1. The CDR3 runs 13 residues. The V gene's germline CDR1 is GTSNPN and CDR2 SVGIG (reference sequence). J gave up 6 bases and V 0 bases, and 3 bases lay outside the gene matches. The CDR3 bases are TGTGCCTGGAGTGTATGGACAGGGAATGGCTACACCTTC. Residues: CAWSVWTGNGYTF.

The chain couples TRBV7-9 to TRBJ1-2; D may be TRBD1 (6 bases). Trimming stripped 1 base from V and 3 bases from J, with 15 bases between. CDR1 and CDR2 from the germline V gene are SEHNR and FQNEAQ (reference sequence). The CDR3 sequence is 16 residues long. In DNA form, the CDR3 reads TGTGCCAGCAGCTTAGGGGAGAGGAGGACAGACTATGGCTACACCTTC. Translating it yields CASSLGERRTDYGYTF.